This T cell receptor beta chain was retrieved from a study of T-cell memory formation after mild COVID-19. As for this clonotype: What it recognizes is unknown.

The CDR3 has 14 amino acids. TCR alpha and TCR beta cDNA libraries carrying sample barcodes and UMIs came from 5'RACE with constant-segment primers. One entry per CDR3 protein, called by TCRdb with MiXCR from the 5' RACE reads. The sample has 250,000 to 300,000 distinct CDR3 sequences, around 15% seen once. Study observations and caveats: In pre-infection memory, a portion of responding clones appeared, which suggested that cross-reactive memory joined.

Sequenced input: PBMCs or a T cell subset sorted from them (not recorded which). The sequence was collected from a man between 18 and 35 years old who had mild COVID-19 (a few samples of this study predate the infection). Cell type and time point are not known. This chain uses TRBV21-1 with TRBJ2-1; the DNA was not compared with TRBD2, the D call given in the table. TRBV21-1 is listed as a pseudogene. CDR3 nucleotides: TGTGCCAGAGTCGCGACTAGCGGGGCCCCTGAGCAGTTCTTC. Translating gives CARVATSGAPEQFF.